This T cell receptor beta chain originates from a study of blood T cell repertoires in COVID-19. Repertoires were generated with immunoSEQ multiplex PCR, while TCRdb's copy carries only in-frame clones and drops some. The sample lists fewer than 350,000 clones, 85% occurring once. CDR3 size: 13 residues. V lost 3 bases, J lost 2 bases, and 8 bases lay in between. Germline V lookup: CDR1 DFQATT, CDR2 SNEGSKA (reference sequence). Individuals aged roughly 18 to 95 years were recruited from fewer than 30 US areas. Cohorts were assigned according to the clinical history that participants reported. This chain uses TRBV20-1 with TRBJ1-5; maybe TRBD1 (5 bases). The specimen was PBMCs or T cells enriched from blood (not recorded which). This clonotype originated in a woman younger than 45 who had been exposed to COVID-19. CDR3 region: CSASQGGNQPQHF. The CDR3 DNA reads as TGCAGTGCTAGTCAGGGTGGCAATCAGCCCCAGCATTTT.